This T cell receptor beta chain was identified in a study of T cell responses to AZD1222 COVID-19 vaccine. Whole-study findings and limits: There were repertoire samples only from the period after the peak T cell response. Vaccine-associated CD4 TCRs ranged over spike, dominating at 160-218 and 743-854. In the spike-specific TCR repertoire, nearly half reportedly target unmutated variant regions.

Libraries were prepared by immunoSEQ multiplex PCR; TCRdb keeps only in-frame clonotypes and omits some of them. There are some 130,000 clones in the sample; under 95% occur only once, and more than 1% lies in the top ten. As concerns this clone: Its target is unknown.

This CDR3 is built from 16 residues. V lost 6 bases and J lost 0; bases outside the gene matches: 6. CDR1 is LNHDA and CDR2 is SQIVND in the germline V gene (reference sequence). The sequencing here drew on peripheral blood, taken 28 days after the second AZD1222 dose. The receptor comes from an adult who received the AZD1222 COVID-19 vaccine. J is TRBJ1-5 and V is TRBV19; 9 bases are shared with TRBD1. CDR3 bases: TGTGCCAGTAGAAGACGGACAGGGGCTAGCAATCAGCCCCAGCATTTT. Translating gives CASRRRTGASNQPQHF.